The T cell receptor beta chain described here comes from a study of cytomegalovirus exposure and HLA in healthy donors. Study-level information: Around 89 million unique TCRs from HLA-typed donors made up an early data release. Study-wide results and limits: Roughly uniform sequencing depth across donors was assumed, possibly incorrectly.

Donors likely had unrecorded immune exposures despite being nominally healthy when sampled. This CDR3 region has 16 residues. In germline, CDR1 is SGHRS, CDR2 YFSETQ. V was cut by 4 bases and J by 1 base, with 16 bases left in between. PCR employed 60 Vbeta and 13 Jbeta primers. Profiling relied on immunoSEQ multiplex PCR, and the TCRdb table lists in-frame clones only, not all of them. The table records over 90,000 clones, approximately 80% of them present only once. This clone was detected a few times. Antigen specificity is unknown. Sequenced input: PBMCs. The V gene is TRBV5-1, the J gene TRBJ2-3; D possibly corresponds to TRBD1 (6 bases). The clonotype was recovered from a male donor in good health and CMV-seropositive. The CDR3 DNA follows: TGCGCCAGCAGCCCACAGGGTCTTGAGGGCACAGATACGCAGTATTTT. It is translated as CASSPQGLEGTDTQYF. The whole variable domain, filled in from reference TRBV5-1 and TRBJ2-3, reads KAGVTQTPRYLIKTRGQQVTLSCSPISGHRSVSWYQQTPGQGLQFLFEYFSETQRNKGNFPGRFSGRQFSNSRSEMNVSTLELGDSALYLCASSPQGLEGTDTQYFGPGTRLTVL.